This entry lists 24 T cell receptor beta chains sequenced from one sample in a study of cytomegalovirus exposure and HLA in healthy donors. Primers for the PCR totalled 60 Vbeta and 13 Jbeta. Sequencing was performed with immunoSEQ multiplex PCR; in TCRdb, only in-frame clones are kept and a portion is missing. This sample has more than 150,000 clones; just under 80% occur once, and the top ten carry over 3%. The source material was PBMCs. These receptors all come from a woman aged 45-59 years in good health and CMV-seropositive.

The rearrangement links TRBV28 to TRBJ1-5, with TRBD1 as a possible D gene (6 bases). Trimming shortened V by 3 bases and J by 6 bases, and 18 bases separated the two germline ends. The CDR3 consists of 16 residues. The germline gives CDR1 MDHEN, CDR2 SYDVKM. The CDR3 reads CASSFYPRGASQPQHF. The CDR3 DNA reads as TGTGCCAGCAGTTTTTATCCTCGGGGGGCTAGTCAGCCCCAGCATTTT.

This clone was observed a single time. The chain combines TRBV18 with TRBJ2-1, with TRBD1 identical over 10 bases. Germline V lookup: CDR1 KGHSH, CDR2 LQKENI. This CDR3 has 15 amino acids. Trimming cost V 4 bases and J 3 bases; bases outside gene matches: 3. In DNA, the CDR3 is TGTGCCAGCTCACACGGGACAGGGGACTACAATGAGCAGTTCTTC. Translating it yields CASSHGTGDYNEQFF.

The chain is built from TRBV14 and TRBJ2-7; TRBD1 is a possible D gene (5 bases). V lost 4 bases to trimming and J lost 7 bases, with 11 bases between them. The CDR3 spans 12 residues. Germline CDR1 is SGHDN and CDR2 is FVKESK. CDR3 residues: CASSRDSGEQYF. The CDR3 DNA reads as TGTGCCAGCAGCCGCGACAGTGGGGAGCAGTACTTC. The full variable domain, with the rest looked up from reference TRBV14 and TRBJ2-7, is EAGVTQFPSHSVIEKGQTVTLRCDPISGHDNLYWYRRVMGKEIKFLLHFVKESKQDESGMPNNRFLAERTGGTYSTLKVQPAELEDSGVYFCASSRDSGEQYFGPGTRLTVT.

Concerning this clone: Additional DNA sequences in this sample encode the identical CDR3. This rearrangement joins TRBV15 to TRBJ2-1, with a weak D call TRBD2 (6 bases). This CDR3 spans 16 amino acids. V lost 0 bases, J lost 1 base, and 10 bases lay in between. Germline CDR1 reads LNHNV; CDR2 reads YYDKDF (reference sequence). The CDR3 reads CATSREGGGSYNEQFF. CDR3 bases: TGTGCCACCAGCAGAGAGGGGGGTGGGTCCTACAATGAGCAGTTCTTC. The full variable domain, with the rest looked up from reference TRBV15 and TRBJ2-1, is DAMVIQNPRYQVTQFGKPVTLSCSQTLNHNVMYWYQQKSSQAPKLLFHYYDKDFNNEADTPDNFQSRRPNTSFCFLDIRSPGLGDTAMYLCATSREGGGSYNEQFFGPGTRLTVL.

The chain links TRBV7-9 to TRBJ1-1; TRBD1 might be the D (5 bases). V lost 8 bases, J lost 2 bases, and 12 bases lay in between. Germline loops: CDR1 SEHNR, CDR2 FQNEAQ (reference sequence). CDR3 length equals 13 residues. The CDR3: CASATDYNTEAFF. CDR3 DNA sequence: TGTGCCAGCGCGACAGATTACAACACTGAAGCTTTCTTT.

The chain combines TRBV6-5 with TRBJ1-1, with 7 bases matching TRBD1. Germline values: CDR1 MNHEY, CDR2 SVGAGI. With 5 bases clipped from V and 5 bases from J, the junction kept 8 bases outside the gene matches. This CDR3 has 14 amino acids. The CDR3 coding sequence is TGTGCCAGCAGTCTACAGGGGAGTAGAACTGAAGCTTTCTTT. It codes for CASSLQGSRTEAFF.

The V call is TRBV10-3, the J call TRBJ2-7; TRBD1 matches 9 bases. The germline gives CDR1 ENHRY, CDR2 SYGVKD. Trimming took 6 bases from V and 7 from J; bases not matched to a gene: 4. The CDR3 has 12 residues. CDR3: CAIRTGGWEQYF. DNA for the CDR3: TGTGCCATCAGGACAGGGGGGTGGGAGCAGTACTTC.

The gene calls are TRBV7-9 and TRBJ2-7; 7 bases map to TRBD2. Per germline, CDR1 SEHNR and CDR2 FQNEAQ (reference sequence). With V trimmed by 4 bases and J by 4 bases, 10 bases remained unmatched. The CDR3 is made up of 15 amino acids. CDR3 sequence reads: CASSSRSGAVYEQYF. In nucleotides, the CDR3 is TGTGCCAGCAGCTCCCGAAGCGGGGCGGTTTACGAGCAGTACTTC.

The gene calls are TRBV18 and TRBJ2-7; the D gene is possibly TRBD1 (5 bases). Germline V lookup: CDR1 KGHSH, CDR2 LQKENI. This CDR3 has 12 amino acids. V shed 3 bases and J shed 4 bases, with 7 bases lying between them. In DNA, the CDR3 is TGTGCCAGCTCACCCGACAGATACGAGCAGTACTTC. Encoded protein: CASSPDRYEQYF.

CDR3 residues: CASRPLAGTYNEQFF. Written as DNA, the CDR3 is TGTGCCAGCAGACCCTTAGCGGGGACCTACAATGAGCAGTTCTTC. The chain combines TRBV2 with TRBJ2-1; 8 bases match TRBD2. CDR1 is SNHLY, CDR2 FYNNEI, per germline. The length of the CDR3 is 15 residues. V lost 6 bases, J lost 2 bases, and 6 bases stayed unmatched.

This clone was counted only a few times. The chain joins TRBV6-1 to TRBJ2-5; D possibly corresponds to TRBD1 (5 bases). This CDR3 spans 14 amino acids. Looked up from germline, CDR1 is MNHNS and CDR2 is SASEGT. V was pared by 7 bases and J by 1 base, with 13 bases between. In DNA form, the CDR3 reads TGTGCCAGCATCTCAGGGATGGGCCAAGAGACCCAGTACTTC. It encodes CASISGMGQETQYF.

The V and J genes are TRBV10-2 and TRBJ1-5; weak D call: TRBD1 (6 bases). Trimming left V 6 bases short and J 0 bases short, with 12 bases between. The CDR3 is 15 residues long. The germline gives CDR1 WSHSY, CDR2 SAAADI. In DNA form, the CDR3 reads TGCGCCAGCAGACAGGGAGGGGATAGCAATCAGCCCCAGCATTTT. Protein: CASRQGGDSNQPQHF.

The J gene is TRBJ2-1, the V gene TRBV9; 8 nucleotides match TRBD1. In germline, CDR1 is SGDLS, CDR2 YYNGEE. The CDR3 runs 15 residues. Losses at the gene ends were 3 bases for V and 7 bases for J; bases not matched to a gene: 9. CDR3 protein: CASSASRDRQNEQFF. In nucleotides, the CDR3 is TGTGCCAGCAGCGCCAGCCGGGACAGGCAGAATGAGCAGTTCTTC.

The chain has TRBV11-2 and TRBJ2-7, with TRBD2 matching 8 bases. Germline V lookup: CDR1 SGHAT, CDR2 FQNNGV. With V trimmed by 7 bases and J by 0 bases, 14 bases remained unmatched. The CDR3 sequence is 17 residues long. CDR3 coding DNA: TGTGCCAGCACCTCCCTGGGGGTAGCGGGGTTCTCCTACGAGCAGTACTTC. Translating gives CASTSLGVAGFSYEQYF.

The chain carries TRBV7-2 and TRBJ2-3, with TRBD2 matching 8 bases. CDR1 and CDR2 from the germline V gene are SGHTA and FQGNSA. The V segment lost 1 base and the J segment 6 bases; nucleotides outside the gene matches: 6. The CDR3 runs to 15 residues. The CDR3 sequence: CASSLDGRALDTQYF. CDR3 nucleotide sequence: TGTGCCAGCAGCTTAGACGGGAGGGCCCTGGATACGCAGTATTTT.

The V gene is TRBV15, the J gene TRBJ1-2, with D possibly being TRBD1 (5 bases). V gave up 4 bases and J gave up 1 base, with 19 bases separating them. This CDR3 is 17 amino acids long. Germline CDR1 and CDR2: LNHNV and YYDKDF (reference sequence). The CDR3 nucleotides are TGTGCCACCAGCAAGACAGAGGTGGGTGCTCGTAACTATGGCTACACCTTC. Translating gives CATSKTEVGARNYGYTF.

The chain uses TRBV19 and TRBJ1-1; 7 bases match TRBD1. The CDR3 runs 17 residues. From germline, CDR1 is LNHDA and CDR2 SQIVND (reference sequence). Trimming at V came to 3 bases and at J to 1 base, leaving 11 bases not matched to a gene. CDR3 region: CASSMEGQRTPNTEAFF. The CDR3 DNA follows: TGTGCCAGTAGTATGGAGGGACAGCGAACACCGAACACTGAAGCTTTCTTT.

The chain is built from TRBV30 and TRBJ1-3, with D perhaps TRBD1 (5 bases). The CDR3 covers 17 residues. Germline CDR1 and CDR2: GTSNPN and SVGIG (reference sequence). V shed 0 bases and J shed 1 base, with 16 bases lying between them. This CDR3 is CAWSVQKGAGSGNTIYF. The CDR3 bases are TGTGCCTGGAGTGTACAGAAAGGGGCAGGGTCTGGAAACACCATATATTTT.

The genes are TRBV7-2 and TRBJ1-2; D uncertain. This CDR3 is 15 amino acids long. Trimming took off 5 bases at V and 7 bases at J, with 20 bases between the two ends. Germline V gene sequence: CDR1 SGHTA, CDR2 FQGNSA. The chain's CDR3 is CASSPRNDRVRGYTF. The CDR3, as DNA: TGTGCCAGCAGCCCCCGGAATGATCGGGTACGTGGCTACACCTTC.

The genes are TRBV28 and TRBJ2-1, with TRBD2 as a possible D gene (6 bases). V lost 3 bases, J lost 8 bases, and 8 bases lay in between. The CDR3 sequence is 12 residues long. Germline V gives CDR1 MDHEN, CDR2 SYDVKM. CDR3 DNA sequence: TGTGCCAGCAGTTTGCCGGGGGATGAGCAGTTCTTC. As protein: CASSLPGDEQFF.

The genes are TRBV7-9 and TRBJ1-2, with TRBD1 matching 8 bases. The length of the CDR3 is 13 residues. Germline loops: CDR1 SEHNR, CDR2 FQNEAQ (reference sequence). The J segment lost 7 bases and the V segment lost 5 bases, leaving 6 bases of the junction unmatched. The CDR3: CASSKNQGAGYTF. The CDR3 bases are TGTGCCAGCAGCAAAAACCAGGGGGCTGGCTACACCTTC.

The CDR3 region is CASSSATSGRGDEQFF. In DNA form, the CDR3 reads TGTGCCAGCAGCTCAGCGACTAGCGGGAGAGGCGATGAGCAGTTCTTC. The rearrangement links TRBV5-6 to TRBJ2-1; 12 bases are shared with TRBD2. Trimming took 3 bases from V and 8 from J; bases not matched to a gene: 9. The germline gives CDR1 SGHDT, CDR2 YYEEEE. CDR3 length equals 16 residues.

The chain is built from TRBV10-3 and TRBJ2-7; 11 bases agree with TRBD2. This CDR3 comprises 14 residues. The germline gives CDR1 ENHRY, CDR2 SYGVKD. V trimming: 4 bases; J trimming: 2 bases; junction bases outside the gene matches: 1. The CDR3 DNA follows: TGTGCCATCAGTGCTAGCGGGAGGACCTACGAGCAGTACTTC. Protein sequence: CAISASGRTYEQYF.

This chain joins TRBV28 and TRBJ2-1; perhaps TRBD1 as D (5 bases). This CDR3 region has 17 residues. The germline V gene encodes CDR1 MDHEN and CDR2 SYDVKM. V lost 1 base, J lost 0 bases, and 13 bases lay in between. CDR3 amino acids: CASSLLDTSSSYNEQFF. CDR3 bases: TGTGCCAGCAGTTTATTGGACACCTCGAGCTCCTACAATGAGCAGTTCTTC.